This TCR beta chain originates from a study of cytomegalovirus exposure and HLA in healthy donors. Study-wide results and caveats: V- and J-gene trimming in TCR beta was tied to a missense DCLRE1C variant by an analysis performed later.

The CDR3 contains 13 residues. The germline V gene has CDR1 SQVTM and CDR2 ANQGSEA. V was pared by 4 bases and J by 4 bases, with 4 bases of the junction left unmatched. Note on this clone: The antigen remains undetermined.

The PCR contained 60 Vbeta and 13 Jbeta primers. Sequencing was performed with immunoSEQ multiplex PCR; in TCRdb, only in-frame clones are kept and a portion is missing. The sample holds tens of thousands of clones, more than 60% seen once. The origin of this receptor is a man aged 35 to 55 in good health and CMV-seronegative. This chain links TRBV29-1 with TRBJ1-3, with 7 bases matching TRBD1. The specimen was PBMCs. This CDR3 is CSVVGTAGNTIYF. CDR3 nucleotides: TGCAGCGTTGTAGGGACAGCAGGAAACACCATATATTTT.